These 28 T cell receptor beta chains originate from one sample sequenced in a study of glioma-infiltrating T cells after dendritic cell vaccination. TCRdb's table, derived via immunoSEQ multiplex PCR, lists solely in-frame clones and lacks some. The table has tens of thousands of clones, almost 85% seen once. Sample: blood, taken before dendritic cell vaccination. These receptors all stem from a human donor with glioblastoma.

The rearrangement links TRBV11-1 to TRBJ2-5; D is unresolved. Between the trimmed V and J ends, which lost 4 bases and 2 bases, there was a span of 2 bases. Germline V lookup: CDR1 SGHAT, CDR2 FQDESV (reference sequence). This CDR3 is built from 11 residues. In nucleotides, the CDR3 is TGTGCCAGCAGCTCGCAAGAGACCCAGTACTTC. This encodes CASSSQETQYF.

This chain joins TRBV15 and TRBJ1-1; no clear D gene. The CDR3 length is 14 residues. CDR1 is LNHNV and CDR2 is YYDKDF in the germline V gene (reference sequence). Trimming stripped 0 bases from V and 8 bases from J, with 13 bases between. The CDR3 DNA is TGTGCCACCAGCAGAGACAACGTACAGACGGAAGCTTTCTTT. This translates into CATSRDNVQTEAFF.

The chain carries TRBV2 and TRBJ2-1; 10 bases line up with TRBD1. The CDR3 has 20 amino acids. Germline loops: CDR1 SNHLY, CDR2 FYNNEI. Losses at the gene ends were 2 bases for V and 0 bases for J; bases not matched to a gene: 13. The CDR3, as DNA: TGTGCCAGCAGTGAAAGGTCGGGACAGGGGACTTTGAGCTCCTACAATGAGCAGTTCTTC. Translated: CASSERSGQGTLSSYNEQFF.

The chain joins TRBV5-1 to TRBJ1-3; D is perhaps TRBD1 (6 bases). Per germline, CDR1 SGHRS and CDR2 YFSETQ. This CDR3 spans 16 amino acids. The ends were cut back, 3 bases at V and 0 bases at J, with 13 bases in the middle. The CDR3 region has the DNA TGCGCCAGCAGCTCGCTAGGGGGAGACTCTGGAAACACCATATATTTT. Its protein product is CASSSLGGDSGNTIYF.

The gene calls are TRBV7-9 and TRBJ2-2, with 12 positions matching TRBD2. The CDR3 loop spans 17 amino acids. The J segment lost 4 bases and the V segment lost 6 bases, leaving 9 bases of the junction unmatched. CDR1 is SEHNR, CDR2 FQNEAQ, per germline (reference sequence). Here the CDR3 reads CASRLPSGRAITGELFF. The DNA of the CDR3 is TGTGCCAGCAGACTACCTAGCGGGAGGGCCATCACCGGGGAGCTGTTTTTT.

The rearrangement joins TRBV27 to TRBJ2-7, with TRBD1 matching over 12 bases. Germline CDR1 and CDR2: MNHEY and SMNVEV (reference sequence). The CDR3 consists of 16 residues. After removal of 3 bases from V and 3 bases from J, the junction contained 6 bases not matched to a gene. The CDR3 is CASSFEGTGGIYEQYF. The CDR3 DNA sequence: TGTGCCAGCAGTTTTGAAGGGACAGGGGGCATCTACGAGCAGTACTTC.

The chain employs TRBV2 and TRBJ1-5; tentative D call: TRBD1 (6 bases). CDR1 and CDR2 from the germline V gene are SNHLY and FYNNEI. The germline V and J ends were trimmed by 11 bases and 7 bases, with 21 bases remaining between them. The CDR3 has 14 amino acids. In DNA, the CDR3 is TGTGCCTCCCGAGCGTCAGGGGAAAGACAGCCCCAGCATTTT. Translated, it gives CASRASGERQPQHF.

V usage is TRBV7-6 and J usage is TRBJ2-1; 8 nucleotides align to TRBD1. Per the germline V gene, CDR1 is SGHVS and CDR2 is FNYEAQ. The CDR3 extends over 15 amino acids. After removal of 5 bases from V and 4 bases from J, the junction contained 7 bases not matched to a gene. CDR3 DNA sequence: TGTGCCAGCAGCGAAACAGGGGGAATATACAATGAGCAGTTCTTC. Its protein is CASSETGGIYNEQFF.

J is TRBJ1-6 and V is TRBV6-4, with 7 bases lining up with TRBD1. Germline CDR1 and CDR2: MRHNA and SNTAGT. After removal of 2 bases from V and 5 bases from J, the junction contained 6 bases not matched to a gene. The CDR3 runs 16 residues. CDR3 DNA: TGTGCCAGCAGTGACGGGTCCACAGGGGATAATTCACCCCTCCACTTT. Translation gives CASSDGSTGDNSPLHF.

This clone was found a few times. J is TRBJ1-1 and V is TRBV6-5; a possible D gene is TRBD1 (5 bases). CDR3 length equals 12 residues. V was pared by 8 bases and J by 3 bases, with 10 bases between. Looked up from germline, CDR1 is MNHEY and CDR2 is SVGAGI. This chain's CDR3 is CASQWGDTEAFF. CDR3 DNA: TGTGCCAGCCAATGGGGGGACACTGAAGCTTTCTTT.

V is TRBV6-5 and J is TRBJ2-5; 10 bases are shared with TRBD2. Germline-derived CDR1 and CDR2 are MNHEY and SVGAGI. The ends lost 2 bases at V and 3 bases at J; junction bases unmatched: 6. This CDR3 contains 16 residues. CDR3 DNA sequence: TGTGCCAGCAGTTACACAAGGACTAGCGGTGAAGAGACCCAGTACTTC. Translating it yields CASSYTRTSGEETQYF.

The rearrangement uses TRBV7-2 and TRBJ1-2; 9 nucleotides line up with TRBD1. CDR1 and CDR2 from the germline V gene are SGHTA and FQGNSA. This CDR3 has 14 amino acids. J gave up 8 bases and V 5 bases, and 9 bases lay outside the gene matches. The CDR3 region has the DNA TGTGCCAGCAGCGGACAGGGGAAGAAAGGGGGCTACACCTTC. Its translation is CASSGQGKKGGYTF. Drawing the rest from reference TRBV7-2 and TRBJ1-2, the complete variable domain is GAGVSQSPSNKVTEKGKDVELRCDPISGHTALYWYRQSLGQGLEFLIYFQGNSAPDKSGLPSDRFSAERTGGSVSTLTIQRTQQEDSAVYLCASSGQGKKGGYTFGSGTRLTVV.

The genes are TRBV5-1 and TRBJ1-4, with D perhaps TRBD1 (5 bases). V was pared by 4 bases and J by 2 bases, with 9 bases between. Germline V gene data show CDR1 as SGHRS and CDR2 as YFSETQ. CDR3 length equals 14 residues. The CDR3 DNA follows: TGCGCCAGCAGCCAGGGTTATACTAATGAAAAACTGTTTTTT. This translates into CASSQGYTNEKLFF.

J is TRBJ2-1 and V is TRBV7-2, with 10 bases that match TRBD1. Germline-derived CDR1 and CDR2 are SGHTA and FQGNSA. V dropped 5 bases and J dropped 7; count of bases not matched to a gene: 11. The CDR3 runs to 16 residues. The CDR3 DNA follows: TGTGCCAGCAGCCCGGGAGGGACAGGGGCCAGAAATGAGCAGTTCTTC. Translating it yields CASSPGGTGARNEQFF. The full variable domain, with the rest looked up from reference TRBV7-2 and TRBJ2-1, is GAGVSQSPSNKVTEKGKDVELRCDPISGHTALYWYRQSLGQGLEFLIYFQGNSAPDKSGLPSDRFSAERTGGSVSTLTIQRTQQEDSAVYLCASSPGGTGARNEQFFGPGTRLTVL.

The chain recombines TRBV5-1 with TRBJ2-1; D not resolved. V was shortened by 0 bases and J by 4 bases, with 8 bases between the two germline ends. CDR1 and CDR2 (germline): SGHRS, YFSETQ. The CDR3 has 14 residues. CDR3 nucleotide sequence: TGCGCCAGCAGCTTGGATCTCAGATACAATGAGCAGTTCTTC. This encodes CASSLDLRYNEQFF. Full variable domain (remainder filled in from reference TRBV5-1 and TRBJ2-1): KAGVTQTPRYLIKTRGQQVTLSCSPISGHRSVSWYQQTPGQGLQFLFEYFSETQRNKGNFPGRFSGRQFSNSRSEMNVSTLELGDSALYLCASSLDLRYNEQFFGPGTRLTVL.

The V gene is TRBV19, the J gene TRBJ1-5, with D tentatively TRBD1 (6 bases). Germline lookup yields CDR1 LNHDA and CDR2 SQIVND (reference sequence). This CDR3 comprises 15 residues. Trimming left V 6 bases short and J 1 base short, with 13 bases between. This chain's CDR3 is CASSEQGESNQPQHF. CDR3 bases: TGTGCCAGTAGCGAACAGGGTGAAAGCAATCAGCCCCAGCATTTT.

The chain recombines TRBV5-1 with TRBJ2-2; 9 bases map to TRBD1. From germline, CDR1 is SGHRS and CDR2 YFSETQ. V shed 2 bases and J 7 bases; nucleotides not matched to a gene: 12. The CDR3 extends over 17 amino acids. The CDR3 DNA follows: TGCGCCAGCAGCTTACCGAGACAGGGGGAGGCGCGCGGGGAGCTGTTTTTT. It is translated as CASSLPRQGEARGELFF.

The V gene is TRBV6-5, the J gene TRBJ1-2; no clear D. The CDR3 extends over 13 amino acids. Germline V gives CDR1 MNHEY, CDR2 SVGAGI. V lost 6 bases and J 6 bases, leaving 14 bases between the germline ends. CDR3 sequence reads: CASSLGRRNGYTF. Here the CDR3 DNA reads TGTGCCAGCAGCCTGGGGAGAAGGAATGGCTACACCTTC.

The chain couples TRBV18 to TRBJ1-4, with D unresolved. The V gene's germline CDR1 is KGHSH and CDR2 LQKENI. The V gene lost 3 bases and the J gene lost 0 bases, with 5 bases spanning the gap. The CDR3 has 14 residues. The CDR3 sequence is CASSPLATNEKLFF. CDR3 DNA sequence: TGTGCCAGCTCACCCCTTGCAACTAATGAAAAACTGTTTTTT. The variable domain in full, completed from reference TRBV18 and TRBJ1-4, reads NAGVMQNPRHLVRRRGQEARLRCSPMKGHSHVYWYRQLPEEGLKFMVYLQKENIIDESGMPKERFSAEFPKEGPSILRIQQVVRGDSAAYFCASSPLATNEKLFFGSGTQLSVL.

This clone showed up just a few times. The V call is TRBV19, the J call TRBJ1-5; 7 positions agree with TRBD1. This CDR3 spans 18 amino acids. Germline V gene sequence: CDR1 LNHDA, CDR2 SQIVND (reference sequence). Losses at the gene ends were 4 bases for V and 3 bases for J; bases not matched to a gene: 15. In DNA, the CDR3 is TGTGCCAGTAGTAAGGGGACAGCGATCTCTAAATTCAATCAGCCCCAGCATTTT. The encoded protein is CASSKGTAISKFNQPQHF.

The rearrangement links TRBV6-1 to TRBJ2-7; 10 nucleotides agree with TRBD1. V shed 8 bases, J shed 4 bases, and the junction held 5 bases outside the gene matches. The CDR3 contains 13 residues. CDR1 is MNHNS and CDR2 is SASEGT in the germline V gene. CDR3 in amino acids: CASEGTGVYEQYV. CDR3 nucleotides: TGTGCCAGCGAGGGGACAGGGGTTTACGAGCAGTACGTC.

The CDR3 nucleotides are TGTGCCAGCAGCGCGCCAAACCTGCACGGGAACAACAATTCACCCCTCCACTTT. Translating gives CASSAPNLHGNNNSPLHF. The chain combines TRBV7-2 with TRBJ1-6; D not resolved. The CDR3 consists of 18 residues. V was clipped by 5 bases and J by 7 bases, with 24 bases between them. Germline CDR1 is SGHTA and CDR2 is FQGNSA. The whole variable domain, filled in from reference TRBV7-2 and TRBJ1-6, reads GAGVSQSPSNKVTEKGKDVELRCDPISGHTALYWYRQSLGQGLEFLIYFQGNSAPDKSGLPSDRFSAERTGGSVSTLTIQRTQQEDSAVYLCASSAPNLHGNNNSPLHFGNGTRLTVT.

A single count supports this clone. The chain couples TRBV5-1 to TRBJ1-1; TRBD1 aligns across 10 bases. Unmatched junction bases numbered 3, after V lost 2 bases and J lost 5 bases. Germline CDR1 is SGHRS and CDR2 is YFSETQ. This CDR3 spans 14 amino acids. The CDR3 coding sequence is TGCGCCAGCAGCTTCCGGGACAGGGGAACTGAAGCTTTCTTT. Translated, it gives CASSFRDRGTEAFF.

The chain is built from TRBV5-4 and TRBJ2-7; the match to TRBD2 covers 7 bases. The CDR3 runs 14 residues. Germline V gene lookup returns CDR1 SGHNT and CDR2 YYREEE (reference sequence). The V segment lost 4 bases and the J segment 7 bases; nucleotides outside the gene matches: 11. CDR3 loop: CASSNPSRRGEQYF. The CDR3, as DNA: TGTGCCAGCAGCAATCCATCTAGGCGGGGGGAGCAGTACTTC.

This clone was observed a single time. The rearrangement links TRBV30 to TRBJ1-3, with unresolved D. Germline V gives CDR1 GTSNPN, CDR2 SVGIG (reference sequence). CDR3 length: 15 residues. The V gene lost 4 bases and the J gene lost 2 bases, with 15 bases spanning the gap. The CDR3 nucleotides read TGTGCCTGGACCGGAGGCCCAGCCCCTGGAAACACCATATATTTT. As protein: CAWTGGPAPGNTIYF.

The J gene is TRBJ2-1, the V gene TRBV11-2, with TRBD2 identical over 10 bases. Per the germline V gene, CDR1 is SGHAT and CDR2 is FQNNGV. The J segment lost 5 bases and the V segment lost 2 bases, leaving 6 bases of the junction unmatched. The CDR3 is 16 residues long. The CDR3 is CASSLRGLAADNEQFF. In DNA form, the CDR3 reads TGTGCCAGCAGCTTACGTGGACTAGCGGCTGACAATGAGCAGTTCTTC.

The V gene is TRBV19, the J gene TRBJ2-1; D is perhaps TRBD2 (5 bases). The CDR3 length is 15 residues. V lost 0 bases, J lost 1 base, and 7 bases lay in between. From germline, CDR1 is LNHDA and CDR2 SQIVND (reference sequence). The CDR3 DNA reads TGTGCCAGTAGTATAGAAGCGGCGTCCTACAATGAGCAGTTCTTC. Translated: CASSIEAASYNEQFF.

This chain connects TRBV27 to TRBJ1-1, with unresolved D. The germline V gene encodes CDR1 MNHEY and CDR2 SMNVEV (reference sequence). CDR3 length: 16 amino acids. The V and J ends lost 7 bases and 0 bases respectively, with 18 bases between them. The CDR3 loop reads CASNILPGSMNTEAFF. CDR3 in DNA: TGTGCCAGCAATATTCTACCGGGGTCCATGAACACTGAAGCTTTCTTT.